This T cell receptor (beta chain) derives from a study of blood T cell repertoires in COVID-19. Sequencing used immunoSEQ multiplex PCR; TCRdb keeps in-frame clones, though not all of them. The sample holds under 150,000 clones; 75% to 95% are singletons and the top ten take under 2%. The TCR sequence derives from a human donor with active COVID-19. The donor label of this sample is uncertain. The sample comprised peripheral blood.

CDR3 loop: CASSLGKGLTDSYEQYF. In DNA, the CDR3 is TGTGCCAGCAGCTTAGGGAAAGGACTTACTGACTCCTACGAGCAGTACTTC. V gene TRBV7-9 combines with J gene TRBJ2-7, with D possibly being TRBD2 (5 bases). The V gene lost 1 base and the J gene lost 0 bases, with 16 bases spanning the gap. CDR1 and CDR2 (germline): SEHNR, FQNEAQ (reference sequence). The CDR3 consists of 17 residues.